Below are 2 T cell receptor beta chains sequenced from a single sample in a study of post-analysis software for immune sequencing data. Overall study findings and caveats: Higher frequency in patients than in controls was seen for five TRBV segments, with TRBV5-6, TRBV5-1 and TRBV20-1 among them.

Which antigens these TCRs recognize remains unknown. Prepared libraries of TCR beta cDNA carried unique molecular identifiers. One entry per CDR3 protein, called by TCRdb with MiXCR from the PCR reads. The table records about 770,000 distinct CDR3 sequences, roughly 46% of them present only once. The sequencing sample was made of blood. The receptors were sampled from a girl aged 10-17 years with multiple sclerosis.

The chain has TRBV3-1 and TRBJ2-1, with a possible D match to TRBD2 (6 bases). Trimming pared 7 bases from V and 0 bases from J, leaving 13 bases between. The CDR3 is made up of 15 amino acids. Germline V CDR1 and CDR2: LGHDT, YNNKEL (reference sequence). CDR3 DNA sequence: TGTGCCAGCACCCGGGACTTCCTCTCCTACAATGAGCAGTTCTTC. Its protein is CASTRDFLSYNEQFF.

The V gene is TRBV7-8, the J gene TRBJ1-2, with TRBD1 identical over 8 bases. V lost 3 bases to trimming and J lost 4 bases; unmatched junction nucleotides: 10. Per germline, CDR1 SGHVS and CDR2 FQNEAQ. The CDR3 is made up of 16 amino acids. The CDR3 spells CASSFEPGGLAYGYTF. As DNA, the CDR3 is TGTGCCAGCAGCTTTGAACCAGGGGGCCTGGCCTATGGCTACACCTTC.